This TCR beta chain was documented in a study of blood T cell repertoires in COVID-19. As for the study in general: From the United States, Italy and Spain came samples of acute and convalescent COVID-19. From T cells, B-cell-depleted T cells, or PBMCs came the material, which was cDNA or gDNA.

As originally analysed: The assay estimated nucleated cells by amplifying reference gene primers. Assay used: immunoSEQ multiplex PCR; TCRdb lists only in-frame clones, some missing. V and J calls and clone size come straight from that table; D and trimming were deduced from the DNA. Among 200,000 to 250,000 clones listed, just under 85% were seen once. The CDR3 is made up of 14 amino acids. Germline CDR1 reads ENHRY; CDR2 reads SYGVKD. V was trimmed by 1 base and J by 9 bases, leaving 16 bases between them. This TCR was recovered from a man older than 75 with acute or convalescent COVID-19. This chain connects TRBV10-3 to TRBJ2-7; tentative D call: TRBD2 (5 bases). The specimen sequenced was peripheral blood. The CDR3 sequence: CAISEWTRAVRQYF. The DNA for the CDR3 is TGTGCCATCAGTGAGTGGACGAGGGCGGTAAGGCAGTACTTC.